The 6 T cell receptor beta chains presented below share a single source sample, sequenced in a study of cytomegalovirus exposure and HLA in healthy donors. PCR used 60 Vbeta primers and 13 Jbeta primers. TCRdb's table, derived via immunoSEQ multiplex PCR, lists solely in-frame clones and lacks some. The sample includes around 150,000 clones, about 80% seen only once; the top ten take about 2.1%. The source material was PBMCs. The origin of the receptors is a female donor in good health and CMV-seronegative.

CDR3 loop: CASSGRTGDTGELFF. The CDR3 DNA reads as TGCGCCAGCAGCGGCAGGACAGGGGACACCGGGGAGCTGTTTTTT. The chain recombines TRBV5-1 with TRBJ2-2; 9 nucleotides align to TRBD1. The trim removed 4 bases at V and 3 bases at J, leaving 4 bases unmatched. This CDR3 comprises 15 residues. Germline-derived CDR1 and CDR2 are SGHRS and YFSETQ.

The chain recombines TRBV2 with TRBJ2-3; D is possibly TRBD1 (6 bases). The CDR3 loop spans 12 amino acids. Germline lookup yields CDR1 SNHLY and CDR2 FYNNEI. The V end lost 5 bases, the J end lost 8 bases, and 11 bases lay between the germline ends. The CDR3: CASSWGPGTQYF. CDR3 nucleotides: TGTGCCAGCAGTTGGGGGCCCGGTACGCAGTATTTT.

The V and J genes are TRBV30 and TRBJ2-3, with TRBD1 matching 10 bases. V lost 0 bases, J lost 0 bases, and 3 bases stayed unmatched. The CDR3 has 16 amino acids. Germline CDR1 GTSNPN, CDR2 SVGIG (reference sequence). In nucleotides, the CDR3 is TGTGCCTGGAGTGTACGGACAGGGGGTAGCACAGATACGCAGTATTTT. This sequence encodes CAWSVRTGGSTDTQYF.

The sample holds one count of this clone. V is TRBV5-6 and J is TRBJ2-7; TRBD1 agrees at 7 bases. The V gene's germline CDR1 is SGHDT and CDR2 YYEEEE. The CDR3 totals 16 residues. J gave up 2 bases and V 0 bases, and 8 bases lay outside the gene matches. The CDR3 is CASSLVGQATTYEQYF. In nucleotides, the CDR3 is TGTGCCAGCAGCTTGGTCGGACAGGCGACGACCTACGAGCAGTACTTC.

V and J are TRBV6-5 and TRBJ1-2, with 8 bases fitting TRBD1. Germline V CDR1 and CDR2: MNHEY, SVGAGI. This CDR3 region has 12 residues. The trim removed 4 bases at V and 10 bases at J, leaving 5 bases unmatched. The CDR3 is CASSFTTGVYTF. The CDR3 region has the DNA TGTGCCAGCAGTTTCACGACAGGGGTCTACACCTTC.

The chain recombines TRBV6-1 with TRBJ2-7; a possible D gene is TRBD1 (5 bases). Trimming took off 5 bases at V and 7 bases at J, with 9 bases between the two ends. Germline V gene lookup returns CDR1 MNHNS and CDR2 SASEGT. There are 11 residues in the CDR3. For the CDR3, the DNA is TGTGCCAGCAGTTTCGCAGGGGAGCAGTACTTC. Its protein product is CASSFAGEQYF.